This T cell receptor (beta chain) was captured in a study of identifying expanded T cells in peripheral blood. Findings and caveats of the study: Differentially abundant clones: around 1.2 between replicates, 15 to 17 at around 2 weeks, under 25 at four. Variance in clone template counts between approximately two-week samples significantly increased with total template count across all healthy donors.

Collection occurred without any documented infections or immune events in donors. CDR1 is MNHNS, CDR2 SASEGT, per germline. This CDR3 is 16 amino acids long. V trimming: 4 bases; J trimming: 2 bases; junction bases outside the gene matches: 8. Comments on this clone: The target antigen is unknown.

Sequenced by immunoSEQ multiplex PCR; TCRdb stores in-frame clones only, minus some. The data contain some 70,000 clones, about nine tenths of them singletons. The rearrangement uses TRBV6-1 and TRBJ1-3, with 7 bases identical to TRBD1. The source of this sequence is a person between 18 and 70 years old in good health. Sequencing input: blood. In DNA form, the CDR3 reads TGTGCCAGCAGTGTAAGACAGGGAAACCCTGGAAACACCATATATTTT. This codes for CASSVRQGNPGNTIYF.